The 27 T cell receptor beta chains below were found in one sample sequenced in a study of blood T cells in healthy people across ages. A second PCR, run for about 7 to 11 cycles, used a sample-barcoded 5' primer plus a J-beta primer mix. TCRdb passed the 5' RACE reads through MiXCR, listing each CDR3 protein once. The sample shows 650,000 to 800,000 distinct CDR3 sequences, around 43% of them seen only once. Material: blood. All receptors come from a man in his fifties or sixties in good health.

This clonotype has only a few counts. J is TRBJ2-7 and V is TRBV2, with D tentatively TRBD1 (6 bases). CDR1 SNHLY and CDR2 FYNNEI come from the germline V gene. Trimming took 11 bases from V and 6 from J, leaving 20 bases between them. CDR3 length: 13 residues. The CDR3 DNA is TGTGCCCGCGGACAGTCCACAGGAAGCGAGCAGTACTTC. This encodes CARGQSTGSEQYF.

This clonotype appeared a few times. The chain has TRBV7-7 and TRBJ2-1; a possible D gene is TRBD1 (6 bases). The germline CDR1 and CDR2 sequences are SSHAT and FNYEAQ (reference sequence). Trimming shortened V by 5 bases and J by 8 bases, and 22 bases separated the two germline ends. The CDR3 covers 16 residues. Here the CDR3 reads CASSPGVAGLGYEQFF. CDR3 in DNA: TGTGCCAGCAGCCCAGGGGTGGCGGGTTTAGGGTATGAGCAGTTCTTC.

The V gene is TRBV29-1, the J gene TRBJ2-1; 9 bases align to TRBD2. This CDR3 contains 13 residues. In germline, CDR1 is SQVTM, CDR2 ANQGSEA. V shed 2 bases and J 9 bases; nucleotides not matched to a gene: 5. CDR3 region: CSVELAGWGEQFF. CDR3 nucleotide sequence: TGCAGCGTTGAACTAGCGGGGTGGGGTGAGCAGTTCTTC.

The rearrangement joins TRBV12-3 or TRBV12-4 to TRBJ1-1; no definite D call. The V and J ends lost 7 bases and 1 base respectively, with 13 bases between them. This CDR3 is 14 amino acids long. CDR3 region: CASTFDNRNTEAFF. The CDR3 DNA sequence: TGTGCCAGCACCTTTGACAACCGGAACACTGAAGCTTTCTTT.

As for this clonotype: A read error may explain this, as a much larger clone is one base away. The CDR3 loop is CVSSQIQGPTYEQYF. CDR3 coding DNA: TGCGTCAGCAGCCAAATACAGGGACCGACCTACGAGCAGTACTTC. The chain uses TRBV4-1 and TRBJ2-7; possible D gene TRBD1, 6 bases. The CDR3 is made up of 15 amino acids. Germline CDR1 MGHRA, CDR2 YSYEKL.

The V call is TRBV27, the J call TRBJ1-1; D perhaps matches TRBD1 (6 bases). Trimming removed 7 bases from V and 0 bases from J, with 12 bases in between. The germline V gene encodes CDR1 MNHEY and CDR2 SMNVEV (reference sequence). CDR3 length: 14 residues. The CDR3 sequence: CASMKGGLNTEAFF. CDR3 DNA sequence: TGTGCCAGCATGAAAGGGGGGTTGAACACTGAAGCTTTCTTT.

The table lists this clonotype with a few counts. V is TRBV2 and J is TRBJ2-5; D is ambiguous. The V gene's germline CDR1 is SNHLY and CDR2 FYNNEI. The V end lost 9 bases, the J end lost 0 bases, and 11 bases lay between the germline ends. The CDR3 sequence is 13 residues long. CDR3 protein: CASSARYQETQYF. CDR3 in DNA: TGTGCCAGTTCCGCGCGGTACCAAGAGACCCAGTACTTC.

Concerning this clonotype: Given a much more abundant clone one base away, this may be a read error. V usage is TRBV18 and J usage is TRBJ2-7; possible D gene TRBD1, 6 bases. CDR1 KGHSH and CDR2 LQKENI come from the germline V gene. Trimming pared 3 bases from V and 5 bases from J, leaving 14 bases between. The CDR3 is 14 residues long. The CDR3 bases are TGTGCCAGCTCACCCAACAGGGCCCCCCACGAGCAGTACTTC. It yields the protein CASSPNRAPHEQYF.

As concerns this clonotype: The conserved closing phenylalanine or tryptophan is absent in this CDR3, likely reflecting a read error. The gene calls are TRBV30 and TRBJ2-1; D ambiguous. CDR1 GTSNPN and CDR2 SVGIG come from the germline V gene (reference sequence). The CDR3 is made up of 14 amino acids. The ends were cut back, 3 bases at V and 0 bases at J, with 9 bases in the middle. In DNA, the CDR3 is TGTGCCTGGAGGACGGACGCCTCCTACAATGAGCAGTTCATC. Its protein is CAWRTDASYNEQFI.

V and J are TRBV2 and TRBJ2-4; 14 nucleotides agree with TRBD2. The closer fit of TRBJ2-7 to the DNA end suggests the J call may be wrong. The germline V gene has CDR1 SNHLY and CDR2 FYNNEI. This CDR3 spans 14 amino acids. CDR3: CAILGTSGGYEQYF. CDR3 sequence (DNA): TGTGCCATCCTAGGGACTAGCGGGGGATACGAGCAGTACTTC.

CDR3 protein: CASSSRRGSAEAFF. DNA of the CDR3: TGTGCCAGCAGCTCCAGGCGGGGGTCTGCTGAAGCTTTCTTT. The V call is TRBV7-9, the J call TRBJ1-1; possible D gene TRBD1, 5 bases. Germline lookup yields CDR1 SEHNR and CDR2 FQNEAQ (reference sequence). V shed 4 bases and J shed 6 bases, with 15 bases lying between them. This CDR3 has 14 residues.

V and J are TRBV5-1 and TRBJ2-7; D gene uncertain. The assigned J gene may be wrong: the sequence end matches TRBJ2-4 better. From germline, CDR1 is SGHRS and CDR2 YFSETQ. CDR3 length equals 14 residues. CDR3 sequence: CASSLDLDKNIQYF. In DNA form, the CDR3 reads TGCGCCAGCAGCTTAGATCTAGACAAAAACATTCAGTACTTC.

Here the CDR3 reads CASSQDRSYDEQYF. In DNA form, the CDR3 reads TGTGCCAGCAGCCAGGACAGATCTTACGACGAGCAGTACTTC. This chain links TRBV7-9 with TRBJ2-7; possible D gene TRBD1, 6 bases. Trimming cost V 5 bases and J 5 bases, with 16 bases left between them. Germline assignment: CDR1 SEHNR and CDR2 FQNEAQ (reference sequence). This CDR3 is built from 14 residues.

This clonotype was detected only a few times. J is TRBJ2-7 and V is TRBV7-2, with D hard to call. V was trimmed by 1 base and J by 7 bases, leaving 11 bases between them. CDR3 length equals 13 residues. Germline CDR1 and CDR2: SGHTA and FQGNSA. This CDR3 reads CASSLVTMGEQYF. The CDR3 region has the DNA TGTGCCAGCAGCTTAGTCACCATGGGGGAGCAGTACTTC. The full variable domain, its missing parts supplied by reference TRBV7-2 and TRBJ2-7, is GAGVSQSPSNKVTEKGKDVELRCDPISGHTALYWYRQSLGQGLEFLIYFQGNSAPDKSGLPSDRFSAERTGGSVSTLTIQRTQQEDSAVYLCASSLVTMGEQYFGPGTRLTVT.

In this sample, this clonotype turned up a few times. The chain carries TRBV7-8 and TRBJ2-5; no clear D. Trimming removed 5 bases from V and 4 bases from J, with 17 bases in between. This CDR3 has 15 residues. Germline CDR1 reads SGHVS; CDR2 reads FQNEAQ. The CDR3 DNA reads TGTGCCAGCAGCCCCACTAACCTAGGAACAGAGACCCAGTACTTC. Amino acids: CASSPTNLGTETQYF.

This chain connects TRBV28 to TRBJ2-7; TRBD1 or TRBD2 may be the D gene (5 bases each). The ends were cut back, 8 bases at V and 1 base at J, with 18 bases in the middle. This CDR3 is 15 amino acids long. The germline gives CDR1 MDHEN, CDR2 SYDVKM. The DNA of the CDR3 is TGTGCCAGCTTGAACGGTGGGGGAGAATCCTACGAGCAGTACTTC. Amino acid sequence: CASLNGGGESYEQYF.

The rearrangement uses TRBV5-1 and TRBJ1-1; D perhaps matches TRBD1 (5 bases). This CDR3 is 14 amino acids long. CDR1 and CDR2 (germline): SGHRS, YFSETQ. The V gene lost 1 base and the J gene lost 4 bases, with 11 bases spanning the gap. The CDR3 bases are TGCGCCAGCAGCTTGTCAGGGTCGAGCACTGAAGCTTTCTTT. This codes for CASSLSGSSTEAFF.

This clonotype was seen more than once but under ten times. The V call is TRBV12-3 or TRBV12-4, the J call TRBJ2-2; 10 positions match TRBD2. Trimming took 5 bases from V and 2 from J; bases not matched to a gene: 5. The CDR3 sequence is 16 residues long. The DNA for the CDR3 is TGTGCCAGCAGTGCCCAGCGGGGGGGAAACACCGGGGAGCTGTTTTTT. Its translation: CASSAQRGGNTGELFF.

This clonotype was counted only a few times. CDR3 region: CSVVGGQGPHYGYTF. In DNA form, the CDR3 reads TGCAGCGTTGTAGGGGGACAGGGTCCCCACTATGGCTACACCTTC. The chain joins TRBV29-1 to TRBJ1-2; 9 bases are shared with TRBD1. CDR1 is SQVTM, CDR2 ANQGSEA, per germline. V shed 4 bases and J 3 bases; nucleotides not matched to a gene: 9. CDR3 length: 15 residues.

The chain carries TRBV24-1 and TRBJ2-1; 7 bases are a match to TRBD2. V lost 10 bases to trimming and J lost 5 bases; unmatched junction nucleotides: 13. Per germline, CDR1 KGHDR and CDR2 SFDVKD. The CDR3 contains 15 residues. The CDR3 DNA follows: TGTGCCACTAAGGCCAGCGGGGTTTCACACAATGAGCAGTTCTTC. The encoded protein is CATKASGVSHNEQFF.

Ten or more counts support this clonotype. Here the CDR3 reads CASKFSSRISGNEQYF. The CDR3 DNA reads as TGTGCCAGCAAGTTTTCCTCCAGAATTTCGGGTAACGAGCAGTACTTC. The rearrangement links TRBV27 to TRBJ2-7; no clear D gene. Germline V gene sequence: CDR1 MNHEY, CDR2 SMNVEV (reference sequence). V was trimmed by 7 bases and J by 5 bases, leaving 24 bases between them. This CDR3 has 16 amino acids.

The chain is built from TRBV5-1 and TRBJ2-1, with D unclear. Germline CDR1 and CDR2: SGHRS and YFSETQ. The ends were cut back, 4 bases at V and 10 bases at J, with 15 bases in the middle. This CDR3 is 13 amino acids long. The CDR3 coding sequence is TGCGCCAGCAGCCGGACCGACAATCGGGAGCAGTTCTTC. As protein: CASSRTDNREQFF.

This clonotype was seen a few times. V and J are TRBV11-2 and TRBJ2-5, with D possibly being TRBD1 (6 bases). Germline V CDR1 and CDR2: SGHAT, FQNNGV. There are 14 residues in the CDR3. V lost 5 bases, J lost 3 bases, and 13 bases lay in between. The CDR3 DNA sequence: TGTGCCAGCAGCCCAGGGACATTCGAAGAGACCCAGTACTTC. Translating gives CASSPGTFEETQYF. The full variable domain, in which reference TRBV11-2 and TRBJ2-5 provide the parts outside the CDR3, is EAGVAQSPRYKIIEKRQSVAFWCNPISGHATLYWYQQILGQGPKLLIQFQNNGVVDDSQLPKDRFSAERLKGVDSTLKIQPAKLEDSAVYLCASSPGTFEETQYFGPGTRLLVL.

The chain has TRBV30 and TRBJ1-1; TRBD1 aligns across 7 bases. The CDR3 is made up of 14 amino acids. Losses at the gene ends were 2 bases for V and 5 bases for J; bases not matched to a gene: 8. The germline gives CDR1 GTSNPN, CDR2 SVGIG (reference sequence). CDR3 nucleotide sequence: TGTGCCTGGAGTAGGGACAGCCAGGGGACTGAAGCTTTCTTT. The encoded protein is CAWSRDSQGTEAFF.

Only a few counts were recorded for this clonotype. V is TRBV5-1 and J is TRBJ1-2, with 7 positions matching TRBD1. The J segment lost 7 bases and the V segment lost 2 bases, leaving 2 bases of the junction unmatched. This CDR3 is 12 amino acids long. From germline, CDR1 is SGHRS and CDR2 YFSETQ. The chain's CDR3 is CASSLGGAGYTF. CDR3 DNA sequence: TGCGCCAGCAGCTTAGGGGGCGCTGGCTACACCTTC. The full variable domain, completed using reference TRBV5-1 and TRBJ1-2, is KAGVTQTPRYLIKTRGQQVTLSCSPISGHRSVSWYQQTPGQGLQFLFEYFSETQRNKGNFPGRFSGRQFSNSRSEMNVSTLELGDSALYLCASSLGGAGYTFGSGTRLTVV.

V gene TRBV6-6 combines with J gene TRBJ2-1, with unresolved D. This CDR3 spans 17 amino acids. V was pared by 4 bases and J by 4 bases, with 20 bases between. Germline CDR1 reads MNHNY; CDR2 reads SVGAGI (reference sequence). The CDR3 region is CASSSSGLTRRYNEQFF. The CDR3 DNA reads as TGTGCCAGCAGTTCCTCGGGCCTAACTCGAAGGTACAATGAGCAGTTCTTC.

As to this clonotype: A much bigger clone sits one base away, suggesting this may be a read error. This chain uses TRBV7-2 with TRBJ2-4; D uncertain. Trimming took off 5 bases at V and 15 bases at J, with 17 bases between the two ends. The CDR3 consists of 12 residues. In germline, CDR1 is SGHTA, CDR2 FQGNSA. CDR3 loop: CASSHTVDERYF. DNA of the CDR3: TGTGCCAGCAGCCACACGGTGGACGAGCGGTACTTC.